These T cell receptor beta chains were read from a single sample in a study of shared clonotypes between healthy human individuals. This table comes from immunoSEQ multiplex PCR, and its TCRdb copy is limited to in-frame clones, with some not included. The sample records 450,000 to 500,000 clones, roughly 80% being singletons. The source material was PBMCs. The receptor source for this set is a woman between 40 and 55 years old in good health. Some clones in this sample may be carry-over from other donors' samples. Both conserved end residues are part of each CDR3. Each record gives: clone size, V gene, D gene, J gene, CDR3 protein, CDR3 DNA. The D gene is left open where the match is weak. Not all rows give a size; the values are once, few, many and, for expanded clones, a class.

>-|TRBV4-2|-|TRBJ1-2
CASSQVGGDYGYTF
TGTGCCAGCAGCCAAGTCGGGGGGGACTATGGCTACACCTTC
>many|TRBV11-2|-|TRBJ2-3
CASSFSTAGDTQYF
TGTGCCAGCAGCTTCTCAACGGCGGGAGATACGCAGTATTTT
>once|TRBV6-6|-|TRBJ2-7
CASSYRGRSYEQYF
TGTGCCAGCAGTTATCGGGGCAGGAGCTACGAGCAGTACTTC
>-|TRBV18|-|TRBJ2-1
CASSLRQTNEQFF
TGTGCCAGCTCACTTCGACAGACCAATGAGCAGTTCTTC
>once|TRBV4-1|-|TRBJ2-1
CASSQDRGSTEQFF
TGCGCCAGCAGCCAAGATCGAGGCAGTACTGAGCAGTTCTTC
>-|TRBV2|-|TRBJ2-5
CASSARGQETQYF
TGTGCCAGCAGTGCCCGCGGGCAAGAGACCCAGTACTTC
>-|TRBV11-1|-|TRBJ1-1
CASSYSGPQNTEAFF
TGTGCCAGCAGCTACTCCGGACCACAGAACACTGAAGCTTTCTTT
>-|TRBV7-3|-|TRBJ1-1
CASSWVGVNTEAFF
TGTGCCAGCAGCTGGGTGGGGGTGAACACTGAAGCTTTCTTT
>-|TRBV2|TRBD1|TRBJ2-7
CASRRTGVGAYEQYF
TGTGCCAGCAGACGCACAGGGGTTGGGGCCTACGAGCAGTACTTC
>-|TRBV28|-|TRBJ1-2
CASREWAHNYGYTF
TGTGCCAGCAGGGAATGGGCCCATAACTATGGCTACACCTTC
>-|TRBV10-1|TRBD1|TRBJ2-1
CASSGGTGAYNEQFF
TGCGCCAGCAGTGGAGGGACAGGGGCCTACAATGAGCAGTTCTTC
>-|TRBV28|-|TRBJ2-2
CASSLPGHMNTGELFF
TGTGCCAGCAGCCTGCCTGGACACATGAACACCGGGGAGCTGTTTTTT
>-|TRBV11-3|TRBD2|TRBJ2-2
CASSPTSAVGELFF
TGTGCCAGCAGCCCTACTAGCGCGGTCGGGGAGCTGTTTTTT
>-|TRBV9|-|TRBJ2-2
CASSVGVTANTGELFF
TGTGCCAGCAGCGTAGGGGTGACAGCGAACACCGGGGAGCTGTTTTTT
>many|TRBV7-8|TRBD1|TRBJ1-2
CASSALTGTGGLHGYTF
TGTGCCAGCAGTGCCCTAACTGGGACAGGGGGACTACATGGCTACACCTTC
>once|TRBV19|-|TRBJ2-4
CASSIAAWGAKNIQYF
TGTGCCAGTAGTATAGCCGCCTGGGGGGCCAAAAACATTCAGTACTTC
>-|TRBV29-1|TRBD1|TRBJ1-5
CSVAGQDSNQPQHF
TGCAGCGTTGCGGGACAGGATAGCAATCAGCCCCAGCATTTT
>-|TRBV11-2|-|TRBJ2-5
CASSLDGGGAETQYF
TGTGCCAGCAGCTTAGATGGGGGGGGCGCAGAGACCCAGTACTTC
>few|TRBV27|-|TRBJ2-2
CASSSRRPTGGAGELFF
TGTGCCAGCAGTTCCCGACGACCTACCGGCGGGGCCGGGGAGCTGTTTTTT
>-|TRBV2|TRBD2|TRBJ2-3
CASSLLAARTDTQYF
TGTGCCAGCAGTCTTCTAGCGGCTCGCACAGATACGCAGTATTTT
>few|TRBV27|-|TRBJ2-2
CASSFRFGVGNTGELFF
TGTGCCAGCAGTTTCAGATTCGGCGTGGGGAACACCGGGGAGCTGTTTTTT
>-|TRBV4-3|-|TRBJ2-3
CASSQDLGRSGDTQYF
TGCGCCAGCAGCCAAGATCTGGGAAGGAGTGGAGATACGCAGTATTTT
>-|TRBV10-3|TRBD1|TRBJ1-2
CAISTGGRSYGYTF
TGTGCCATCAGTACAGGGGGCAGAAGCTATGGCTACACCTTC
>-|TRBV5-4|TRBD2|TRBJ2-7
CASILSGRNDEQYF
TGTGCCAGCATCCTAAGCGGGAGGAATGACGAGCAGTACTTC
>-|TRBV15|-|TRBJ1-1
CATSYGTSNTEAFF
TGTGCCACCAGCTACGGGACATCCAACACTGAAGCTTTCTTT
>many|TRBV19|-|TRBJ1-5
CASRGGGISQPQHF
TGTGCCAGTAGGGGCGGGGGGATTAGCCAGCCCCAGCATTTT
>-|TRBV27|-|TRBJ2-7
CASSLSGGTGEQYF
TGTGCCAGCAGTTTATCTGGCGGGACCGGCGAGCAGTACTTC
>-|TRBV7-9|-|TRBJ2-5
CASSLGGDAETQYF
TGTGCCAGCAGCTTAGGGGGAGATGCCGAGACCCAGTACTTC
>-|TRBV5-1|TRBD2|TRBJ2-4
CASSLGLAGVDDIQYF
TGCGCCAGCAGCTTGGGACTAGCGGGAGTTGATGACATTCAGTACTTC
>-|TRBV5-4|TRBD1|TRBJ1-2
CASSRDRGDYGYTF
TGTGCCAGCAGCAGGGACAGGGGAGACTATGGCTACACCTTC
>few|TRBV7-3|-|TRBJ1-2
CASSLSGYGYTF
TGTGCCAGCAGCTTATCCGGCTATGGCTACACCTTC
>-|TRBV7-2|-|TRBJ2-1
CASSLVSDSYNEQFF
TGTGCCAGCAGCTTAGTCTCAGACTCCTACAATGAGCAGTTCTTC
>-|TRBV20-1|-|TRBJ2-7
CSASRGYEQYF
TGCAGTGCTAGTAGGGGCTACGAGCAGTACTTC
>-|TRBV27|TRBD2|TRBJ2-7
CASGTSGTFYEQYF
TGTGCCAGCGGGACTAGCGGGACTTTCTACGAGCAGTACTTC
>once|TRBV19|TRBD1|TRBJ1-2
CASSIGPDRLQGGYTF
TGTGCCAGTAGTATAGGTCCGGACAGGCTGCAGGGCGGCTACACCTTC
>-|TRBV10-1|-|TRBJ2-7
CASRGPGYEQYF
TGCGCCAGCAGGGGCCCGGGTTACGAGCAGTACTTC
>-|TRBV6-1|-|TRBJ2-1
CASSDGDYNEQFF
TGTGCCAGCAGTGACGGGGATTACAATGAGCAGTTCTTC
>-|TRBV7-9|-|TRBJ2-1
CASSLESSSYNEQFF
TGTGCCAGCAGCTTAGAGTCTAGCTCCTACAATGAGCAGTTCTTC
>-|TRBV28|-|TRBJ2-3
CASSLFSLAQYF
TGTGCCAGCAGTTTATTTAGCCTCGCGCAGTATTTT
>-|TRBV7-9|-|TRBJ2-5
CASSKGVEVTGSLETQYF
TGTGCCAGCAGCAAAGGGGTAGAGGTGACAGGCTCACTAGAGACCCAGTACTTC
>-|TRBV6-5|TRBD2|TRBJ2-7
CASSPPTSGRYEQYF
TGTGCCAGCAGTCCACCGACTAGCGGGAGGTACGAGCAGTACTTC
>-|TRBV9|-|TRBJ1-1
CASSLLGGSTEAFF
TGTGCCAGCAGCCTCCTCGGGGGGAGCACTGAAGCTTTCTTT
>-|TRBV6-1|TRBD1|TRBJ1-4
CASSEWGQGTEKLFF
TGTGCCAGCAGTGAATGGGGACAGGGTACTGAAAAACTGTTTTTT
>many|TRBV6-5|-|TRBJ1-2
CASSPYILGGYTF
TGTGCCAGCAGCCCTTACATCCTGGGAGGCTACACCTTC
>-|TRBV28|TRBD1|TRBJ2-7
CAARDSSYEQYF
TGTGCCGCACGGGACAGCTCCTACGAGCAGTACTTC